These T cell receptor beta chains were read from a single sample in a study of prognosis after radiotherapy for stage I lung cancer. TCRdb re-called the multiplex PCR reads with MiXCR, one entry per CDR3 protein. Of tens of thousands of distinct CDR3 sequences detected, 40% appear once; the ten largest clones hold around 50%. This sample comprised PBMCs, obtained before or after stereotactic body radiation therapy (not recorded which). The receptor source for this set is a donor at least 50 years old with non-small cell lung cancer. CDR3s include the opening cysteine and the closing phenylalanine or tryptophan. D genes are given only for firm matches. Rows may omit the clone size; those that give it use once, few, many or a size class.

NA,many,TRBV5-1,TRBJ2-3,TGCGCCAGCACGTTCGAGGGGGGACAGCGCACAGATACGCAGTATTTT,CASTFEGGQRTDTQYF
NA,NA,TRBV6-1,TRBJ1-6,TGTGCCAGCCGAGTCAGGGGAAGAGATTCACCCCTCCACTTT,CASRVRGRDSPLHF
TRBD1,many,TRBV6-1,TRBJ2-7,TGTGCCAGCAGTAAACTGACAGGGGGCGTCTACGAGCAGTACTTC,CASSKLTGGVYEQYF
TRBD2,many,TRBV5-1,TRBJ2-3,TGCGCCAGCAGCCCATCGGGGGGAGGGTCAGATACGCAGTATTTT,CASSPSGGGSDTQYF
TRBD2,medium-sized,TRBV7-3,TRBJ2-1,TGTGCCAGCAGCTTAATCCTAGCGGGAGGGCCTAGCACCTACAATGAGCAGTTCTTC,CASSLILAGGPSTYNEQFF
NA,NA,TRBV7-8,TRBJ2-2,TGTGCCAGCAGCCGGTACAGGGCCACCGGGGAGTTGTTTTTT,CASSRYRATGELFF
NA,many,TRBV4-1,TRBJ2-7,TGCGCCAGCAGCCAAGATTGGGGGGTAGACGGTTCCTACGAGCAGTACTTC,CASSQDWGVDGSYEQYF
NA,many,TRBV30,TRBJ1-3,TGTGCCGTGGACATGAGGGGAAACACCATATATTTT,CAVDMRGNTIYF
TRBD1,NA,TRBV7-9,TRBJ2-3,TGTGCCAGCAGCTTAGTGGGGTGGGACAGCCGCACAGATACGCAGTATTTT,CASSLVGWDSRTDTQYF
TRBD1,many,TRBV5-4,TRBJ1-1,TGTGCCAGCAGGGAGGGGACAGACACTGAAGCTTTCTTT,CASREGTDTEAFF
NA,many,TRBV7-2,TRBJ2-2,TGTGCCAGCACAATTAAGGTGCGGAGTGAAGGCGGGGAGCTGTTTTTT,CASTIKVRSEGGELFF
TRBD2,NA,TRBV6-1,TRBJ2-3,TGTGCCAGCACCGTGAGGGGAGGGTACACAGATACGCAGTATTTT,CASTVRGGYTDTQYF
NA,few,TRBV12-3/TRBV12-4,TRBJ1-6,TGTGCCAGCAGTCGGAACAGTGACTCACCCCTCCACTTT,CASSRNSDSPLHF
NA,many,TRBV11-3,TRBJ2-1,TGTGCCAGCAGCTTTGGTCAGGGGTCCGATGAGCAGTTCTTC,CASSFGQGSDEQFF
NA,NA,TRBV20-1,TRBJ2-1,TGCAGTGTCGAGGCGAGCGCCCCGCTCTACAATGAGCAGTTCTTC,CSVEASAPLYNEQFF
NA,NA,TRBV30,TRBJ2-7,TGTGAATGGTCTCCAGGGTATTACGAGCAGTACTTC,CEWSPGYYEQYF
NA,many,TRBV7-3,TRBJ1-1,TGTGCCAGCAGCTCCAGGGTGAACACTGAAGCTTTCTTT,CASSSRVNTEAFF
NA,many,TRBV9,TRBJ2-2,TGTGCCAGCAGCGTAGTGCCCACCGGGGAGCTGTTTTTT,CASSVVPTGELFF
NA,many,TRBV6-1,TRBJ1-1,TGTGCCACCCGTATGGGGGGCTTCCCCGAAGCTTTCTTT,CATRMGGFPEAFF
NA,many,TRBV28,TRBJ1-5,TGTGCCAGCAGTTTGAGTAGGGCAGGGTATCAGCCCCAGCATTTT,CASSLSRAGYQPQHF
NA,many,TRBV7-2,TRBJ1-1,TGTGCCAGCGGACTCGTGGGGCGGGCTGAAGCTTTCTTT,CASGLVGRAEAFF
NA,many,TRBV9,TRBJ1-3,TGTGCCAGCAGCGTCGACCCGAGCTCTGGAAACACCATATATTTT,CASSVDPSSGNTIYF
TRBD1,many,TRBV12-3/TRBV12-4,TRBJ1-1,TGTGCCAGCAGTTTAACAGGGGGGGACACTGAAGCTTTCTTT,CASSLTGGDTEAFF
NA,many,TRBV6-1,TRBJ2-2,TGTGCCAGCAGTGAACAGGCGGGGACGAACACCGGGGAGCTGTTTTTT,CASSEQAGTNTGELFF
TRBD1,NA,TRBV12-3/TRBV12-4,TRBJ2-1,TGTGCCAGTAGTTGGGACAGGGGCTACAATGAGCAGTTCTTC,CASSWDRGYNEQFF
NA,NA,TRBV5-1,TRBJ1-2,TGCGCCAGCAGCTTGGACGTAAAGTGCTACACCTTC,CASSLDVKCYTF
NA,many,TRBV12-3/TRBV12-4,TRBJ1-5,TGTGCCAGCAGTTCCCAGGGTAATGATCAGCCCCAGCATTTT,CASSSQGNDQPQHF
TRBD1,many,TRBV18,TRBJ2-7,TGTGCCAGCTCGACCCCGACAGGGTACGAGCAGTACTTC,CASSTPTGYEQYF
TRBD1,few,TRBV5-1,TRBJ1-2,TGCGCCAGCAGCTTGGCCCAGGGGGCAAGGAGTGGCTACACCTTC,CASSLAQGARSGYTF
TRBD1,many,TRBV11-3,TRBJ2-1,TGTGCCAGCAGCCCCCGGACAGGAAAAGATGAGCAGTTCTTC,CASSPRTGKDEQFF
TRBD2,NA,TRBV20-1,TRBJ2-1,TGCAGTGCTAGCGGTGGTAGCGGGAGTGGCAATGAGCAGTTCTTC,CSASGGSGSGNEQFF
NA,NA,TRBV9,TRBJ2-7,TGTGCCAGCAGCGGAAGCCGGGGCAACTCCTACGAGCAGTACTTC,CASSGSRGNSYEQYF
NA,many,TRBV15,TRBJ2-7,TGTGCCACCAGCAGAGAGGGGGCCTACGAGCAGTACTTC,CATSREGAYEQYF
NA,many,TRBV7-9,TRBJ2-5,TGTGCCAGCAGCACAGACAGGCCCCAAGAGACCCAGTACTTC,CASSTDRPQETQYF
NA,many,TRBV27,TRBJ1-1,TGTGCCAGCAACCGCAGGGCGGGCACTGAAGCTTTCTTT,CASNRRAGTEAFF
NA,once,TRBV12-3/TRBV12-4,TRBJ2-1,TGTGCCAGCAGTGGGGCTTCGGAGGGTGAGCAGTTCTTC,CASSGASEGEQFF
TRBD2,many,TRBV27,TRBJ2-1,TGTGCCAGCAGTTTATCTGGACTAGCGGGAGTGAATGAGCAGTTCTTC,CASSLSGLAGVNEQFF
NA,many,TRBV5-1,TRBJ2-5,TGCGCCAGCAGACTAGAGGGGCTGGAGACCCAGTACTTC,CASRLEGLETQYF
TRBD2,NA,TRBV3-1,TRBJ2-1,TGTGCCAGCAGCCAAGATGGTGGGACTAGGCAGTTCTTC,CASSQDGGTRQFF
TRBD1,many,TRBV20-1,TRBJ1-3,TGCAGTGCTTCATACCAGGGGGCCGGGAACACCATATATTTT,CSASYQGAGNTIYF
TRBD1,NA,TRBV7-6,TRBJ2-1,TGTGCCAGCAGCTCCGGGACAGGGGACTTTGAGCAGTTCTTC,CASSSGTGDFEQFF
TRBD1,NA,TRBV12-3/TRBV12-4,TRBJ2-2,TGTGCCAGCAGTCTCAGGGGGCGCGGTCCCGGGGAGCTGTTTTTT,CASSLRGRGPGELFF